This is a list of T cell receptor beta chains from one sample in a study of cytomegalovirus exposure and HLA in healthy donors. The protocol was immunoSEQ multiplex PCR, while the TCRdb copy is restricted to in-frame clones and leaves out a portion. The repertoire holds roughly 88,000 clones, with nearly 70% as singletons. Sequenced: PBMCs. Receptors originate from a man aged 50 to 60 in good health and CMV-seronegative. The CDR3 runs from the conserved cysteine through the conserved F or W. D genes are given only for firm matches. Only some rows state a clone size, as once, few, many or a class for expanded clones.

v_call	d_call	j_call	clone_size	cdr3_nt	cdr3_aa
TRBV2	TRBD2	TRBJ2-1	-	TGTGCCAGCACCTGGGGACTAGCGGGAGTGGCCAATGAGCAGTTCTTC	CASTWGLAGVANEQFF
TRBV5-4	TRBD2	TRBJ2-3	-	TGTGCCAGCAGCTTGCAACTAGCGGGCAGCACAGATACGCAGTATTTT	CASSLQLAGSTDTQYF
TRBV9	-	TRBJ2-7	-	TGTGCCAGCAGCGTAGGTGACAGCTACGAGCAGTACTTC	CASSVGDSYEQYF
TRBV4-3	TRBD1	TRBJ2-2	-	TGCGCCAGCAGCCAAGCCCCCCTGGGACAGGGTCCCGGGGAGCTGTTTTTT	CASSQAPLGQGPGELFF
TRBV5-1	-	TRBJ2-3	-	TGCGCCAGCAGCTTTCCCGACAGAATGACGCAGTATTTT	CASSFPDRMTQYF
TRBV28	-	TRBJ1-2	-	TGTGCCAGCAGTATTACAGGGAATTTTGGCTATGGCTACACCTTC	CASSITGNFGYGYTF
TRBV4-3	TRBD2	TRBJ2-7	-	TGCGCCAGCAGCGCCAACAGCGGGGGTCATTGGGAGCAGTACTTC	CASSANSGGHWEQYF
TRBV6-5	-	TRBJ1-1	once	TGTGCCACCAATCCGGCGGGTGTGAACACTGAAGCTTTCTTT	CATNPAGVNTEAFF
TRBV5-1	TRBD1	TRBJ1-1	-	TGCGCCAGCATGAGACAGGGGGCGCACACTGAAGCTTTCTTT	CASMRQGAHTEAFF
TRBV5-4	TRBD2	TRBJ2-3	-	TGTGCCAGCAGCTTAGGGACTAGCGGTTTCACAGATACGCAGTATTTT	CASSLGTSGFTDTQYF
TRBV7-2	-	TRBJ2-1	-	TGTGCCAGCAGCTTAGCGGGCCATGGGCAGTTCTTC	CASSLAGHGQFF
TRBV10-3	TRBD1	TRBJ2-5	-	TGTGCCATCAGTGAGACAGGGGAGGAGACCCAGTACTTC	CAISETGEETQYF
TRBV9	TRBD1	TRBJ1-1	-	TGTGCCAGCAGCGTAGGTGTCAGGGGGCAGGTAGGCACTGAAGCTTTCTTT	CASSVGVRGQVGTEAFF
TRBV29-1	TRBD2	TRBJ2-3	-	TGCAGCGTTTCGACGGGAGGGGGCACAGATACGCAGTATTTT	CSVSTGGGTDTQYF
TRBV4-1	TRBD1	TRBJ1-1	few	TGCGCCAGCAGCCGCGGGACAGGGGAGTTGAACACTGAAGCTTTCTTT	CASSRGTGELNTEAFF
TRBV9	TRBD1	TRBJ2-5	-	TGTGCCAGCAGCCCAGGGGGTAGGGTCCAAGAGACCCAGTACTTC	CASSPGGRVQETQYF
TRBV4-2	-	TRBJ2-5	-	TGTGCCAGCAGCCAAGGGACTACCCAGTCGACCCAGTACTTC	CASSQGTTQSTQYF
TRBV2	-	TRBJ1-1	-	TGTGCCAGCAGTGGATGGGGCCCTAACACTGAAGCTTTCTTT	CASSGWGPNTEAFF
TRBV4-3	TRBD1	TRBJ1-1	-	TGCGCCAGCAGCCAAACTGACAGGGGGAACACTGAAGCTTTCTTT	CASSQTDRGNTEAFF
TRBV28	-	TRBJ1-1	-	TGTGCCAGCAGTTCCCACGGTGGGGGGATCTCGGCTGAAGCTTTCTTT	CASSSHGGGISAEAFF
TRBV6-1	TRBD1	TRBJ1-1	few	TGTGCCAGCAGGCTTGACAGGGGGATAACTTTCTTT	CASRLDRGITFF
TRBV30	TRBD2	TRBJ2-5	-	TGTGCCTGGAGTTTGACTAGCGGGACCCAAGAGACCCAGTACTTC	CAWSLTSGTQETQYF
TRBV6-5	TRBD1	TRBJ1-2	few	TGTGCCAGCAGTTACATCCGGACAGGGGGCCACTATGGCTACACCTTC	CASSYIRTGGHYGYTF
TRBV6-6	-	TRBJ2-4	-	TGTGCCAGCAGTTCGGAGAAAAACATTCAGTACTTC	CASSSEKNIQYF
TRBV6-1	-	TRBJ1-1	-	TGTGCCAGCATATCGGACAGACTAAACACTGAAGCTTTCTTT	CASISDRLNTEAFF
TRBV29-1	TRBD2	TRBJ2-5	-	TGCAGCTTGTTCCTTAGAGCGGGGGAGACCCAGTACTTC	CSLFLRAGETQYF
TRBV7-9	-	TRBJ1-2	few	TGTGCTACGGGGGGCGGCTACACCTTC	CATGGGYTF